The sample holds a few counts of the clone carrying this T cell receptor beta chain. Its matching antigen is unknown. The sample belongs to a study of T cell repertoires in cytomegalovirus infection. The V and J ends lost 5 bases and 7 bases, in that order; junction bases with no gene match: 9. The CDR3 extends over 17 amino acids. TCRdb ran MiXCR on the reads and lists one entry per CDR3 protein. The table lists 250,000 to 300,000 distinct CDR3 sequences, roughly a fifth of them singletons. Notes on the study in general: Totalled public TCR beta family frequency picked out people who carried CMV plus the relevant HLA.

Sequencing was performed on cultured PBMCs, taken from culture after CMV antigen stimulation. The rearrangement joins TRBV12-3 or TRBV12-4 to TRBJ2-1; 15 bases line up with TRBD2. This receptor was obtained from a human donor in good health (CMV status not recorded). Some clones in this sample may be carry-over from other donors' samples. The CDR3 is CASSPGLAGGGENEQFF. CDR3 DNA sequence: TGTGCCAGCAGTCCGGGACTAGCGGGAGGCGGGGAGAATGAGCAGTTCTTC.